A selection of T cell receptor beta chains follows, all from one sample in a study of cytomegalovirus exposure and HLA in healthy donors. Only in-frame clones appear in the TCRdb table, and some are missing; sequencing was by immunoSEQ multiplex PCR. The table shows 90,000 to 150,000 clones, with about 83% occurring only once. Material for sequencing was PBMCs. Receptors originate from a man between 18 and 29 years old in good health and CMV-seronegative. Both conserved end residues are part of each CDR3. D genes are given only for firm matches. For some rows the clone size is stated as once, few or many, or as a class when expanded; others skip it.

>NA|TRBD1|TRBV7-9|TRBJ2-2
CASRPGQGGTGELFF
TGTGCCAGCCGCCCGGGACAGGGCGGCACCGGGGAGCTGTTTTTT
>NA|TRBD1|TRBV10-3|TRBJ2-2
CAISSTQGAETGELFF
TGTGCCATCTCTAGTACTCAGGGGGCTGAAACCGGGGAGCTGTTTTTT
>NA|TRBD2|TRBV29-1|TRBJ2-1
CSVTPPWSSGRGYEQFF
TGCAGCGTTACTCCCCCGTGGTCTAGCGGGAGGGGCTATGAGCAGTTCTTC
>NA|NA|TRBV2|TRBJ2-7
CASSDGYEQYF
TGTGCCAGCAGTGACGGCTACGAGCAGTACTTC
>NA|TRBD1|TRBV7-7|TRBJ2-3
CASSALSRGPGDTQYF
TGTGCCAGCAGCGCCTTAAGCAGGGGGCCGGGGGATACGCAGTATTTT
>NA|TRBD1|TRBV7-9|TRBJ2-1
CASSYPPPQDRNEQFF
TGTGCCAGCAGCTACCCCCCCCCGCAGGACAGGAATGAGCAGTTCTTC
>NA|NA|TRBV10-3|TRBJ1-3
CAISESSRAGNTIYF
TGTGCCATCAGTGAGTCGTCCAGGGCTGGAAACACCATATATTTT
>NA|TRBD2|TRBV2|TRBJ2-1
CASSEGIAGGRNEQFF
TGTGCCAGCAGTGAAGGGATAGCGGGGGGCCGCAATGAGCAGTTCTTC
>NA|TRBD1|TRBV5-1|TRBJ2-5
CASSLGGRETQYF
TGCGCCAGCAGCCTAGGGGGCAGGGAGACCCAGTACTTC
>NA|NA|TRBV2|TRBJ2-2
CASSYLGHLGELFF
TGTGCCAGCAGCTACCTAGGACACCTCGGGGAGCTGTTTTTT
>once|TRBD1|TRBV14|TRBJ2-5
CASSLQGTGVKTQYF
TGTGCCAGCAGCCTTCAAGGGACAGGGGTAAAGACCCAGTACTTC
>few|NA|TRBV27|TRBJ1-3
CARYSGNTIYF
TGTGCCCGCTACAGTGGAAACACCATATATTTT
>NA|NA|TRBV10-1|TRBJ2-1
CASSEWREQFF
TGCGCCAGCAGTGAGTGGCGGGAGCAGTTCTTC
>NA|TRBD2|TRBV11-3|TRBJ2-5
CASSLSVGLAGRETQYF
TGTGCCAGCAGCTTAAGCGTGGGACTAGCGGGGAGGGAGACCCAGTACTTC
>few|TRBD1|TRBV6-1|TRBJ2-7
CASSDPRGPSYEQYF
TGTGCCAGCAGTGACCCCAGGGGGCCCTCCTACGAGCAGTACTTC
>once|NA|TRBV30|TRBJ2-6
CAWSGGGGANVLTF
TGTGCCTGGAGTGGAGGCGGCGGGGCCAACGTCCTGACTTTC
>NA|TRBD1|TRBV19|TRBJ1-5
CASSRTGSNQPQHF
TGTGCCAGTAGTAGGACAGGGTCCAATCAGCCCCAGCATTTT
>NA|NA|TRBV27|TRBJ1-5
CASSQASGVNQPQHF
TGTGCCAGCAGTCAAGCATCAGGGGTTAATCAGCCCCAGCATTTT
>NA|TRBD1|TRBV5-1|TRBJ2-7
CASSLDRTGDSYEQYF
TGCGCCAGCAGCTTGGATCGGACAGGGGACTCCTACGAGCAGTACTTC
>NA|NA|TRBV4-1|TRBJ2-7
CASSQSPGAASYEQYF
TGCGCCAGCAGCCAATCGCCGGGAGCAGCCTCCTACGAGCAGTACTTC
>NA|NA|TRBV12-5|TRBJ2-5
CASASLAVQETQYF
TGTGCTAGTGCCTCCCTTGCGGTCCAAGAGACCCAGTACTTC
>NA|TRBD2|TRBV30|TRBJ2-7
CAWSWTSGSSYEQYF
TGTGCCTGGAGTTGGACTAGCGGGAGTTCCTACGAGCAGTACTTC
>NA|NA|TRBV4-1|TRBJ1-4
CASSDRDFNEKLFF
TGCGCCAGCAGCGACCGGGACTTTAATGAAAAACTGTTTTTT
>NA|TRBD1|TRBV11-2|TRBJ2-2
CASSYTTGITGELFF
TGTGCCAGCAGCTATACGACAGGGATTACCGGGGAGCTGTTTTTT
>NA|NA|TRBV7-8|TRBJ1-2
CASSLTWTAPGNYGYTF
TGTGCCAGCAGCCTGACCTGGACAGCTCCGGGGAACTATGGCTACACCTTC
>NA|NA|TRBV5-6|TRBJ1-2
CASSEGWGYTF
TGTGCCAGCAGCGAGGGATGGGGCTACACCTTC
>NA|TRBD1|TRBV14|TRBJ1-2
CASSHLDTQKQGGYTF
TGTGCCAGCAGCCATCTGGACACTCAAAAACAGGGGGGCTACACCTTC
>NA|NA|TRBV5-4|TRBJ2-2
CASSFSRNTGELFF
TGTGCCAGCAGCTTTTCCCGGAACACCGGGGAGCTGTTTTTT
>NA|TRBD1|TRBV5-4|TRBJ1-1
CASSKQGANAEAFF
TGTGCCAGCAGCAAACAGGGGGCTAACGCTGAAGCTTTCTTT
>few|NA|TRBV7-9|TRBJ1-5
CASSLDSKPQHF
TGTGCCAGCAGCTTAGACTCGAAGCCCCAGCATTTT
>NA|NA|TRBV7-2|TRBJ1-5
CASSSEGQPQHF
TGTGCCAGCAGCTCGGAGGGTCAGCCCCAGCATTTT